This passage covers 19 T cell receptor beta chains from one sample sequenced in a study of cytomegalovirus exposure and HLA in healthy donors. The assay was immunoSEQ multiplex PCR, and TCRdb's table has in-frame clones only and misses some. This sample yields some 80,000 clones, of which 95% to 96% are seen a single time; approximately 1.3% belongs to the top ten. Material: PBMCs. All receptors come from a young woman in good health and CMV-seronegative.

The genes are TRBV2 and TRBJ1-4, with D unresolved. The CDR3 length is 15 residues. The V end was cut by 6 bases, the J end by 4 bases, with 15 bases between. Germline CDR1 SNHLY, CDR2 FYNNEI. CDR3 sequence reads: CASRARGLDNEKLFF. The CDR3 DNA reads as TGTGCCAGCAGGGCCCGCGGTCTTGATAATGAAAAACTGTTTTTT. Full variable domain (rest looked up from reference TRBV2 and TRBJ1-4): EPEVTQTPSHQVTQMGQEVILRCVPISNHLYFYWYRQILGQKVEFLVSFYNNEISEKSEIFDDQFSVERPDGSNFTLKIRSTKLEDSAMYFCASRARGLDNEKLFFGSGTQLSVL.

This clone is a singleton in its sample. The V call is TRBV2, the J call TRBJ2-1; a weak D match, TRBD1 (6 bases). With 2 bases removed from V and 6 bases from J, the gap between germline ends came to 20 bases. This CDR3 has 17 amino acids. Germline-derived CDR1 and CDR2 are SNHLY and FYNNEI. The CDR3 sequence is CASSEMLIQGPLNEQFF. In nucleotides, the CDR3 is TGTGCCAGCAGTGAAATGCTAATTCAGGGGCCCCTCAATGAGCAGTTCTTC. Full variable domain (missing parts from reference TRBV2 and TRBJ2-1): EPEVTQTPSHQVTQMGQEVILRCVPISNHLYFYWYRQILGQKVEFLVSFYNNEISEKSEIFDDQFSVERPDGSNFTLKIRSTKLEDSAMYFCASSEMLIQGPLNEQFFGPGTRLTVL.

This chain links TRBV19 with TRBJ2-7, with TRBD2 identical over 9 bases. V trimming: 1 base; J trimming: 0 bases; junction bases outside the gene matches: 10. Germline V gene sequence: CDR1 LNHDA, CDR2 SQIVND (reference sequence). The CDR3 has 18 residues. CDR3 DNA: TGTGCCAGTAGTATAGTTCTCTTGCTAGCGGGACTCTCCTACGAGCAGTACTTC. It is translated as CASSIVLLLAGLSYEQYF.

The rearrangement links TRBV7-8 to TRBJ2-7; a possible D gene is TRBD2 (5 bases). The CDR3 spans 14 residues. Deletions cut 5 bases from V and 2 bases from J, with 13 bases between. Germline V CDR1 and CDR2: SGHVS, FQNEAQ. The CDR3 nucleotides are TGTGCCAGCAGCCCAGCGGACCACGCCTACGAGCAGTACTTC. Protein sequence: CASSPADHAYEQYF.

The rearrangement joins TRBV2 to TRBJ2-7; 7 nucleotides agree with TRBD1. The length of the CDR3 is 13 residues. V trimming: 4 bases; J trimming: 2 bases; junction bases outside the gene matches: 2. Germline V CDR1 and CDR2: SNHLY, FYNNEI. The DNA of the CDR3 is TGTGCCAGCAGTGCGACAGGGACCTACGAGCAGTACTTC. The encoded protein is CASSATGTYEQYF.

CDR3 sequence reads: CASSIPAQGHDREGLYEQYF. In DNA, the CDR3 is TGTGCCAGCAGTATCCCGGCACAGGGCCACGATAGAGAGGGCCTTTACGAGCAGTACTTC. J is TRBJ2-7 and V is TRBV28, with D perhaps matching TRBD1 (6 bases). The CDR3 consists of 20 residues. V lost 5 bases to trimming and J lost 4 bases, with 33 bases between them. Germline CDR1 is MDHEN and CDR2 is SYDVKM.

The V call is TRBV9, the J call TRBJ2-2; 7 bases agree with TRBD1. CDR1 SGDLS and CDR2 YYNGEE come from the germline V gene. V lost 0 bases, J lost 7 bases, and 12 bases stayed unmatched. The CDR3 covers 17 residues. CDR3 nucleotide sequence: TGTGCCAGCAGCGTAGGGGTAGGGAAGGGGGCGATCGGGGAGCTGTTTTTT. Translated, it gives CASSVGVGKGAIGELFF.

This chain links TRBV5-5 with TRBJ2-3; no definite D call. The ends were cut back, 6 bases at V and 3 bases at J, with 17 bases in the middle. This CDR3 has 15 amino acids. Germline CDR1 SGHKS, CDR2 YYEKEE (reference sequence). CDR3: CASIRLTQDTDTQYF. The CDR3 bases are TGTGCCAGCATCCGCCTGACGCAGGATACAGATACGCAGTATTTT.

The gene calls are TRBV19 and TRBJ2-1; 12 positions agree with TRBD2. Per the germline V gene, CDR1 is LNHDA and CDR2 is SQIVND (reference sequence). The CDR3 sequence is 18 residues long. V shed 3 bases and J 8 bases; nucleotides not matched to a gene: 14. The CDR3 sequence is CASSIAPRLAGESDEQFF. For the CDR3, the DNA is TGTGCCAGTAGTATCGCCCCCCGACTAGCGGGAGAGTCAGATGAGCAGTTCTTC.

The chain joins TRBV7-9 to TRBJ1-1; D is perhaps TRBD1 (6 bases). Between the trimmed V and J ends, which lost 5 bases and 5 bases, there was a span of 18 bases. CDR1 and CDR2 from the germline V gene are SEHNR and FQNEAQ (reference sequence). The CDR3 length is 15 residues. The CDR3 reads CASSLGGRGETEAFF. The CDR3 bases are TGTGCCAGCAGCCTAGGGGGGAGGGGCGAGACTGAAGCTTTCTTT.

The J gene is TRBJ2-1, the V gene TRBV5-1; TRBD2 matches 8 bases. Germline CDR1 reads SGHRS; CDR2 reads YFSETQ. CDR3 length: 15 amino acids. Losses at the gene ends were 1 base for V and 3 bases for J; bases not matched to a gene: 3. This chain's CDR3 is CASSLSSGSYNEQFF. Written as DNA, the CDR3 is TGCGCCAGCAGCTTGTCCAGCGGGAGCTACAATGAGCAGTTCTTC.

V usage is TRBV10-3 and J usage is TRBJ2-2; TRBD2 agrees at 10 bases. The CDR3 extends over 16 amino acids. The germline CDR1 and CDR2 sequences are ENHRY and SYGVKD. The trim removed 7 bases at V and 5 bases at J, leaving 10 bases unmatched. The CDR3, as DNA: TGTGCCATCATGGACGAGCGGGAGGGCAATACCGGGGAGCTGTTTTTT. Translation: CAIMDEREGNTGELFF.

The chain employs TRBV6-1 and TRBJ2-5; maybe TRBD1 (6 bases). Germline CDR1 reads MNHNS; CDR2 reads SASEGT. Between the trimmed V and J ends, which lost 4 bases and 5 bases, there was a span of 20 bases. This CDR3 is 16 amino acids long. The CDR3 DNA follows: TGTGCCAGCAGTGTGTCCGACAGGCAGGGTGCGGAGACCCAGTACTTC. Translated, it gives CASSVSDRQGAETQYF.

This clone was seen only once. The gene calls are TRBV10-2 and TRBJ2-3; the match to TRBD2 covers 11 bases. CDR1 is WSHSY, CDR2 SAAADI, per germline. Unmatched junction bases numbered 8, after V lost 8 bases and J lost 7 bases. The CDR3 is made up of 14 amino acids. CDR3 nucleotide sequence: TGCGCCAGCGAGGGAACTAGCGGGAGTTATACGCAGTATTTT. It is translated as CASEGTSGSYTQYF.

The chain couples TRBV15 to TRBJ1-1; D gene ambiguous. CDR3 length: 13 amino acids. CDR1 and CDR2 (germline): LNHNV, YYDKDF (reference sequence). Trimming left V 5 bases short and J 11 bases short, with 18 bases between. CDR3 protein: CATSPRVEGTAFF. The DNA of the CDR3 is TGTGCCACCAGCCCAAGGGTGGAGGGAACGGCTTTCTTT.

The V and J genes are TRBV18 and TRBJ2-1; 7 bases align to TRBD1. In germline, CDR1 is KGHSH, CDR2 LQKENI. With 3 bases clipped from V and 0 bases from J, the junction kept 8 bases outside the gene matches. The CDR3 has 17 amino acids. The CDR3 is CASSPRQGTISYNEQFF. In nucleotides, the CDR3 is TGTGCCAGCTCACCGAGACAGGGTACAATCTCCTACAATGAGCAGTTCTTC. The entire variable domain, with the rest obtained from reference TRBV18 and TRBJ2-1, is as follows: NAGVMQNPRHLVRRRGQEARLRCSPMKGHSHVYWYRQLPEEGLKFMVYLQKENIIDESGMPKERFSAEFPKEGPSILRIQQVVRGDSAAYFCASSPRQGTISYNEQFFGPGTRLTVL.

J is TRBJ2-5 and V is TRBV11-2; 8 bases align to TRBD1. J gave up 1 base and V 2 bases, and 9 bases lay outside the gene matches. Germline values: CDR1 SGHAT, CDR2 FQNNGV. CDR3 length: 17 residues. The CDR3 bases are TGTGCCAGCAGCTTAACAGCCAGGGGGCGTCCCCAAGAGACCCAGTACTTC. Translating gives CASSLTARGRPQETQYF.

V gene TRBV9 combines with J gene TRBJ2-7; D is possibly TRBD1 (6 bases). V lost 3 bases to trimming and J lost 2 bases, with 15 bases between them. The CDR3 covers 15 residues. Germline lookup yields CDR1 SGDLS and CDR2 YYNGEE. CDR3 protein: CASSAQPDSAYEQYF. The CDR3 DNA reads TGTGCCAGCAGCGCTCAGCCGGACAGCGCCTACGAGCAGTACTTC.

This clone occurred once. The V call is TRBV5-6, the J call TRBJ2-7; TRBD2 is a possible D gene (6 bases). The CDR3 totals 18 residues. V was pared by 1 base and J by 7 bases, with 27 bases between. Germline loops: CDR1 SGHDT, CDR2 YYEEEE. The DNA for the CDR3 is TGTGCCAGCAGCTTGACGCCTTCTCCGGGACTCTTGACGGGGGAGCAGTACTTC. Translated, it gives CASSLTPSPGLLTGEQYF.